This TCR beta chain stems from a study of blood T cell repertoires in COVID-19. On the study more broadly: PBMCs, B-cell-depleted T cells, or T cells provided the cDNA or gDNA that made up the material.

This CDR3 has 14 residues. The V gene's germline CDR1 is SEHNR and CDR2 FQNEAQ (reference sequence). V dropped 0 bases and J dropped 7; count of bases not matched to a gene: 4. Sequencing was performed with immunoSEQ multiplex PCR; in TCRdb, only in-frame clones are kept and a portion is missing. The sample carries approximately 470,000 clones, around 90% recorded once. Individuals drawn from around 25 US areas were roughly 18 to 95 years old. Cohorts were assigned according to the clinical history that participants reported. The chain couples TRBV7-9 to TRBJ1-2; 8 nucleotides agree with TRBD1. The sequence was obtained from a woman between 18 and 30 years old who had recovered from COVID-19. The material sequenced was PBMCs or T cells enriched from blood (not recorded which). This CDR3 is CASSLAADRGGYTF. CDR3 DNA: TGTGCCAGCAGCTTAGCGGCAGACAGGGGTGGCTACACCTTC.